A selection of T cell receptor beta chains follows, all from one sample in a study of preoperative IRX-2 immunotherapy in early breast cancer. Libraries were prepared by immunoSEQ multiplex PCR; TCRdb keeps only in-frame clonotypes and omits some of them. The sample lists about 45,000 clones, roughly 80% occurring once. Sequencing was performed on tumor tissue, taken after IRX-2 immunotherapy. The source of these receptors is a human donor with breast cancer. Both conserved end residues are part of each CDR3. The D gene is left open where the match is weak. Expanded clones get a size class; other rows say once, few or many, or leave the size out.

TRBV30	.	TRBJ1-3	.	TGTGCCTGGAGCAGCTACTCTGGAAACACCATATATTTT	CAWSSYSGNTIYF
TRBV9	.	TRBJ1-4	.	TGTGCCAGCAGGGCCCGGGCCGACAATGAAAAACTGTTTTTT	CASRARADNEKLFF
TRBV28	.	TRBJ2-1	TRBD2	TGTGCCAGCAGTTCGCTTTTTGCGGGAGTCCACAATGAGCAGTTCTTC	CASSSLFAGVHNEQFF
TRBV19	.	TRBJ2-2	TRBD1	TGTGCCAGCTCAGGACAGGGGCGGTCCGGGGAGCTGTTTTTT	CASSGQGRSGELFF
TRBV11-3	.	TRBJ2-1	.	TGTGCCAGCAGCTTGGGTCGGAACCGGGGCGATGAGCAGTTCTTC	CASSLGRNRGDEQFF
TRBV27	.	TRBJ2-1	.	TGTGCCACCAGTGGTGCAGGGAATGAGCAGTTCTTC	CATSGAGNEQFF
TRBV19	.	TRBJ2-2	TRBD1	TGTGCCAGTAGAGTACAGGGGGCGCCCGGGGAGCTGTTTTTT	CASRVQGAPGELFF
TRBV7-1	.	TRBJ1-5	TRBD1	TGTGCCAGCAGCTTGGCCAAGAGCAGGGGGAGCGATCAGCCCCAGCATTTT	CASSLAKSRGSDQPQHF
TRBV28	.	TRBJ1-2	TRBD1	TGTGCCAGCAGTCTTATCGTCCCAGGGGGGGACTATGGCTACACCTTC	CASSLIVPGGDYGYTF
TRBV10-2	.	TRBJ1-4	.	TGCGCCAGCAGTTTGGCGGGACGGGAAAAACTGTTTTTT	CASSLAGREKLFF
TRBV30	.	TRBJ2-1	.	TGTGCCTGGACCTTAAGGGACGATCGCTACAATGAGCAGTTCTTC	CAWTLRDDRYNEQFF
TRBV6-8	few	TRBJ2-2	.	TGTGCCAGCCACTCCGCGAACACCGGGGAGCTGTTTTTT	CASHSANTGELFF
TRBV9	.	TRBJ2-7	.	TGTGCCAGCGGTTCAGGGTCTGACGAGCAGTACTTC	CASGSGSDEQYF
TRBV10-2	once	TRBJ2-1	TRBD1	TGCGCCAGCAGTGAGCTTGGGACAGGGGTCGACAATGAGCAGTTCTTC	CASSELGTGVDNEQFF
TRBV7-1	.	TRBJ1-3	.	TGTGCCAGCAGCGCGGGACCTAGCTCTGGAAACACCATATATTTT	CASSAGPSSGNTIYF
TRBV19	.	TRBJ1-1	.	TGTGCCAGTAGTATGAAGGCAGCCGCCACTGAAGCTTTCTTT	CASSMKAAATEAFF
TRBV10-2	.	TRBJ2-3	.	TGCGCCAGCAGTGAGTGGAGGGCGTCCACAGATACGCAGTATTTT	CASSEWRASTDTQYF
TRBV10-1	.	TRBJ1-2	.	TGCGCCAGCAGTGAGGGGACCGCGTATGGCTACACCTTC	CASSEGTAYGYTF
TRBV6-7	.	TRBJ2-7	TRBD2	TGTGCCAGCAGTGAGACTAGCGGGAGGGACAGCTCCTACGAGCAGTACTTC	CASSETSGRDSSYEQYF
TRBV19	.	TRBJ2-1	.	TGTGCCAGTAGGGCGGGGCGGGATCCCCATGAGCAGTTCTTC	CASRAGRDPHEQFF
TRBV28	.	TRBJ2-1	.	TGTGCCAGCACCCCGCTCGACAGCTACAATGAGCAGTTCTTC	CASTPLDSYNEQFF
TRBV5-1	.	TRBJ1-1	.	TGCGCCAGCAGCGTGGACAGCAGCATGGACACTGAAGCTTTCTTT	CASSVDSSMDTEAFF
TRBV6-8	.	TRBJ1-2	.	TGTGCCAGCAGTGGATCAGACTATGGCTACACCTTC	CASSGSDYGYTF
TRBV18	.	TRBJ2-3	TRBD1	TGTGCCAGCTCACAGACCCGGGACAGTTCTATGGATACGCAGTATTTT	CASSQTRDSSMDTQYF
TRBV18	.	TRBJ2-1	TRBD2	TGTGCCAGCTCACCGACGGGACTAGCGACCCGCATATACAATGAGCAGTTCTTC	CASSPTGLATRIYNEQFF
TRBV11-3	few	TRBJ2-1	TRBD1	TGTGCCAGCAGCCCCGGGACAGTTAACAATGAGCAGTTCTTC	CASSPGTVNNEQFF
TRBV6-8	.	TRBJ1-6	.	TGTGCCAGCAGTTACGATTTCCCTAATTCACCCCTCCACTTT	CASSYDFPNSPLHF
TRBV5-1	.	TRBJ2-5	.	TGCGCCAGCAGCGGAGGGACAGTACAAGAGACCCAGTACTTC	CASSGGTVQETQYF
TRBV6-8	.	TRBJ2-1	TRBD2	TGTGCCAGCACCTGGGGCGGGAGGGCGTATGAGCAGTTCTTC	CASTWGGRAYEQFF
TRBV7-4	few	TRBJ2-5	.	TGTGCCAGCAGCCGTTCCCAGCGGTCGTACCAAGAGACCCAGTACTTC	CASSRSQRSYQETQYF
TRBV6-8	.	TRBJ2-7	.	TGTGCCAGCAGTGATGATGGGATCGAGCAGTACTTC	CASSDDGIEQYF
TRBV7-7	.	TRBJ2-3	TRBD1	TGTGCCAGCAGCCTACTACGGACAGGGTTGGGCACAGATACGCAGTATTTT	CASSLLRTGLGTDTQYF
TRBV19	.	TRBJ2-2	TRBD1	TGTGCCAGTAGTAGCGGTTCCCGGGGACAGGCCTCCGCGAACACCGGGGAGCTGTTTTTT	CASSSGSRGQASANTGELFF
TRBV12-5	few	TRBJ1-6	.	TGTGCTAGTGGTTTGGTACCTTCACCCCTCCACTTT	CASGLVPSPLHF
TRBV30	.	TRBJ1-2	.	TGTGCCTGGAGTGTTGGGACTGGCTACACCTTC	CAWSVGTGYTF
TRBV19	once	TRBJ2-1	TRBD2	TGTGCCAGTAGGGGGGGACTAGCGGCCTCCTACAATGAGCAGTTCTTC	CASRGGLAASYNEQFF
TRBV7-6	few	TRBJ1-2	.	TGTGCCAGCAGCTTAGATCAAGGGGTTTATGGCTACACCTTC	CASSLDQGVYGYTF
TRBV6-8	.	TRBJ1-5	TRBD1	TGTGCCAGCGGAGACAGGGGGCATCAGCCCCAGCATTTT	CASGDRGHQPQHF
TRBV10-3	.	TRBJ2-7	.	TGTGCCATCAGTGAGTCTCGCGGTCGAGGCTCCTACGAGCAGTACTTC	CAISESRGRGSYEQYF
TRBV28	.	TRBJ1-1	.	TGTGCCAGCAGTTTAGGCAGGGAGAGAGCTTTCTTT	CASSLGRERAFF
TRBV6-8	.	TRBJ2-7	.	TGTGCCAGCAGTTACCTGACGACAGGCTACGAGCAGTACTTC	CASSYLTTGYEQYF
TRBV19	.	TRBJ1-3	.	TGTGCCAGTAGCGGGGGGTACCGGACGTCTGGAAACACCATATATTTT	CASSGGYRTSGNTIYF
TRBV6-8	.	TRBJ2-7	TRBD1	TGTGCCAGCAGTTACTCGAAGGGGGCCTCTTTCTACGAGCAGTACTTC	CASSYSKGASFYEQYF
TRBV11-3	.	TRBJ2-2	TRBD2	TGTGCCAGCAGCAACCGACTAGCGGGAGGGATCGGCACCGGGGAGCTGTTTTTT	CASSNRLAGGIGTGELFF
TRBV11-3	.	TRBJ2-5	TRBD2	TGTGCCAGCAGCCTGGGGCTAGCGGGGGCGGAGACCCAGTACTTC	CASSLGLAGAETQYF
TRBV6-8	once	TRBJ1-2	TRBD1	TGTGCCATCAGAGTCAGACAGGGGTCGGTCGGCTACACCTTC	CAIRVRQGSVGYTF
TRBV6-8	.	TRBJ2-1	TRBD2	TGTGCCAGCATAGGTGGCGGGAGGGCCTACAATGAGCAGTTCTTC	CASIGGGRAYNEQFF
TRBV5-1	.	TRBJ2-5	.	TGCGCCAGCAGCTTGGCTCGAAACCAAGAGACCCAGTACTTC	CASSLARNQETQYF
TRBV15	.	TRBJ2-2	.	TGTGCCACCAGCAGAAGCCAAAACACCGGGGAGCTGTTTTTT	CATSRSQNTGELFF
TRBV7-1	.	TRBJ2-2	TRBD2	TGTGCCAGCAGCTTATACGCGTACAGCGGGACCCTCACCGGGGAGCTGTTTTTT	CASSLYAYSGTLTGELFF
TRBV5-1	.	TRBJ1-2	TRBD1	TGCGCCAGCAGCTGGGGGACAGGGGGTCCCTATGGCTACACCTTC	CASSWGTGGPYGYTF
TRBV7-4	.	TRBJ1-6	TRBD1	TGTGCCAGCAGCTTACAGTCAGGGGGCGCGAATTCACCCCTCCACTTT	CASSLQSGGANSPLHF
TRBV5-1	few	TRBJ1-1	.	TGCGCCAGCAGCTTAGGGATCTGGGGCACTGAAGCTTTCTTT	CASSLGIWGTEAFF
TRBV30	once	TRBJ2-5	.	TGTGCCTGGAGTGTAGGAGGGACCCAGTACTTC	CAWSVGGTQYF